A single sample gave rise to the 2 T cell receptor beta chains below, sequenced in a study of identical twins. TCRdb ran MiXCR on the 5' RACE reads and lists one entry per CDR3 protein. The data hold 500,000 or so distinct CDR3 sequences, with 22% observed a single time. The same data also contributed to another study, on T cells expressing NK-cell markers.

The sample comprised CD4+ T cells sorted from blood. Source of these receptors: a woman aged 18-29 years in good health.

This clonotype was detected only a few times. The chain couples TRBV12-3 or TRBV12-4 to TRBJ1-5; TRBD1 agrees at 8 bases. The CDR3 is 15 residues long. The V and J ends lost 7 bases and 3 bases, in that order; junction bases with no gene match: 8. The CDR3 region is CASTYRGAFNQPQHF. The DNA for the CDR3 is TGTGCCAGCACTTACAGGGGGGCATTCAATCAGCCCCAGCATTTT.

This sequence joins TRBV11-2 and TRBJ2-7, with D unresolved. V dropped 5 bases and J dropped 6 bases, with 8 bases sitting between them. The CDR3 contains 11 residues. Germline CDR1 is SGHAT and CDR2 is FQNNGV. CDR3: CASSPRTEQYF. The CDR3 DNA follows: TGTGCCAGCAGCCCACGGACCGAGCAGTACTTC.